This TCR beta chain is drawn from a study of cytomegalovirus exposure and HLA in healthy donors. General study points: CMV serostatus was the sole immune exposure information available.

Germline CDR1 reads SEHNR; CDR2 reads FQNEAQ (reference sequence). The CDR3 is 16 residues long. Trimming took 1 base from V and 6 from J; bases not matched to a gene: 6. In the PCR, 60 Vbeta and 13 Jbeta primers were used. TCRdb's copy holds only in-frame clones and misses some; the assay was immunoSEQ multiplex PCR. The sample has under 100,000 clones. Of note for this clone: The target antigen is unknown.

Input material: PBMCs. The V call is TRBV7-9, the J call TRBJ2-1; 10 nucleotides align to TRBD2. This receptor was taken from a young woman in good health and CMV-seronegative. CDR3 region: CASSLGLAGAVNEQFF. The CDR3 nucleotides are TGTGCCAGCAGCTTAGGGCTAGCGGGAGCGGTCAATGAGCAGTTCTTC.